Below, one TCR beta chain is given with its context. There is no known antigen for this receptor. Within one base of it there is no much larger clone, and no base qualities were kept. The immunoSEQ Assay was used to sequence TCRbeta CDR3 regions. After extraction, genomic DNA underwent amplification by bias-controlled multiplex PCR, followed by high-throughput sequencing. As for the original processing: Collapsing and filtering of sequences were performed to quantify the absolute abundance of each unique TCRbeta CDR3 region. T cell fraction was estimated by normalizing TCRbeta template counts to usable DNA, with usable DNA measured through amplification of reference genes found in all nucleated cells. Repertoire TCRs were annotated as SARS-CoV-2-specific when V gene, CDR3 amino acid sequence and J gene were exactly matched to a known reactive TCR set. The reference SARS-CoV-2 TCR set was derived from MIRA and filtered for enrichment in COVID-19-positive ImmuneCODE repertoires, a step that removed public or cross-reactive TCRs. Using the MIRA antigens, annotated TCRs were further analysed by specific ORF or by position within an ORF. Depth was the summed frequency of annotated unique rearrangements, while breadth was defined as annotated unique rearrangements over total unique productive rearrangements. Two-sided Wilcoxon rank-sum tests were applied when comparing TCR breadth between groups. TCRdb provides this immuneACCESS table in a form limited to in-frame rearrangements. Some clones are lacking; in checked studies, under half of them reflect an unresolved V gene, and why the rest are absent is not known. The V and J calls and the clone size are those of that table, but D and trimming were determined from the DNA. This sample lists a few hundred thousand clones; approximately 88% were detected once. The ten largest clones represent around 3.6% of the sample.

The sample's treatment or condition label, in plain terms: 15 to 20 received Ad26.COV2.S at low or high dose, single or two shots; roughly five received placebo; per-sample allocation not given. For vaccine and placebo recipients, repertoires were sequenced using samples collected on day 63 after the first injection. Cohort 1b enrolled around 23 adults aged 18-55 years at a single site in Boston, USA, between 29 July and 7 August 2020. Ad26.COV2.S consisted of a replication-incompetent adenovirus type 26 vector by which a prefusion-stabilized SARS-CoV-2 spike protein from the original Wuhan strain was expressed. The data are from a study of Ad26.COV2.S vaccination and SARS-CoV-2 variants (dated by TCRdb to about 2021). Notes on the research overall: Vaccine-arm donors came from COV1001, a multicentre, randomized, double-blind, placebo-controlled phase I-IIa trial of Ad26.COV2.S in healthy adults. Ad26.COV2.S was administered intramuscularly at a dose of 5x10^10 or 1x10^11 viral particles, either as one shot or as two shots given 56 days apart. Participants in the trial were split at random into five groups of five each, receiving low-dose or high-dose Ad26.COV2.S once or twice, or else placebo on both occasions. Sequencing of the TCRbeta repertoire served to evaluate the specificity and breadth of SARS-CoV-2-reactive T cell receptors following Ad26.COV2.S vaccination. The TCR-sequenced set comprised approximately 30 samples: some 20 Ad26.COV2.S vaccine recipients, 5 placebo recipients and 8 SARS-CoV-2 convalescent individuals. Investigators remained blinded to trial group allocation during experiments and outcome assessment. The investigation overall reported the following: According to the authors, total T cell responses may have been underestimated by the TCR breadth and depth analyses. After vaccination, substantial breadth of spike-specific CD8+ and CD4+ T cell responses was reported. Ad26.COV2.S recipients had higher spike-specific TCR breadth than placebo recipients (P = 0.0014). Comparing responses between vaccine doses or regimens was not something the study was powered to do. Vaccine and placebo recipients had comparable non-spike TCR breadth, which fits with the vaccine containing only spike.

After removal of 6 bases from V and 2 bases from J, the junction retains 10 bases not matched to a gene. CDR1 and CDR2 were assigned from the germline V gene (reference sequence) as SEHNR and FQNEAQ. Including the terminal cysteine and phenylalanine, the CDR3 comprises 15 residues. Of the read, only the CDR3 DNA is kept; its 45 bases are in frame from base 1. The V and J genes are TRBV7-9 and TRBJ2-7; TRBD2 aligns with 7 central bases. The source material was peripheral blood, sampled in a trial of Ad26.COV2.S vaccine versus placebo. The receptor comes from a person aged 18-60 years who received the Ad26.COV2.S COVID-19 vaccine or a placebo. In nucleotide form, the sequence is TGTGCCAGCAGTCCCGTGGGGGGGATCCCCTACGAGCAGTACTTC. Its product reads: CASSPVGGIPYEQYF.